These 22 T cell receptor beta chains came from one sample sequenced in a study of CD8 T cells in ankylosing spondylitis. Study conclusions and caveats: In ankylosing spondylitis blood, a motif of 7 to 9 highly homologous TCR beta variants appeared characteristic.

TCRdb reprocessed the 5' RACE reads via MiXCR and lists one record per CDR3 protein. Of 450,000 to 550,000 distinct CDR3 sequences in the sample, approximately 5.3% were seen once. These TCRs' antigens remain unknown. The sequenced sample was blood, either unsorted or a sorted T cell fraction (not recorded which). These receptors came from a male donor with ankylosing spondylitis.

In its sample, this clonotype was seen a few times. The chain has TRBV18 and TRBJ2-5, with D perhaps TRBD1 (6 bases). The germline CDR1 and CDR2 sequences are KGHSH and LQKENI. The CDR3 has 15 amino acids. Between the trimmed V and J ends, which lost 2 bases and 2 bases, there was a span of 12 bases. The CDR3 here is CASSPRSQGQETQYF. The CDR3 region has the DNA TGTGCCAGCTCACCAAGGTCACAGGGTCAAGAGACCCAGTACTTC.

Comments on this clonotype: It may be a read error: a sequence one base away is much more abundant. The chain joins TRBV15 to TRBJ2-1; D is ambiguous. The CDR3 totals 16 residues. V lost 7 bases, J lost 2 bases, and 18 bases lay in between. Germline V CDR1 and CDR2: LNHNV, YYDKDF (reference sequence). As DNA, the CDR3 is TGTGCCACCACCCCCCTTATGGGGATTCCCTACAATGAGCAGTTCTTC. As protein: CATTPLMGIPYNEQFF.

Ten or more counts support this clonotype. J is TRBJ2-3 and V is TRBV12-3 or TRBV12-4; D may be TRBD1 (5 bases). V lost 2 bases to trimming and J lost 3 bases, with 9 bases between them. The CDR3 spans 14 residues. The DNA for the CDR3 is TGTGCCAGCAGTTTAAGACAGCTAACAGATACGCAGTATTTT. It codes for CASSLRQLTDTQYF.

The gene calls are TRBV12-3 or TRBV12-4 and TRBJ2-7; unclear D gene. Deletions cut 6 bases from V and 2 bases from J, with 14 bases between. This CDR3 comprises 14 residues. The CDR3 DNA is TGTGCCAGCAGACCGATGGGTTCAACCTACGAGCAGTACTTC. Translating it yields CASRPMGSTYEQYF.

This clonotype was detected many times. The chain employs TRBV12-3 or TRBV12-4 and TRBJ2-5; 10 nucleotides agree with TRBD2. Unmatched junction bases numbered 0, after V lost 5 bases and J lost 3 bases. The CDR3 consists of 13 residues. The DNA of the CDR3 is TGTGCCAGCAGTAGCGGGAGGGAAGAGACCCAGTACTTC. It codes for CASSSGREETQYF.

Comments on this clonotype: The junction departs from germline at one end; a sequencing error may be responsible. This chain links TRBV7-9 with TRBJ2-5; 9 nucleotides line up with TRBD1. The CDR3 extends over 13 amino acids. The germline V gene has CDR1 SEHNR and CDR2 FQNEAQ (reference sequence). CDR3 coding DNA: TGTTCCAGCAGCCAACAGGGGGCAGAGACCCAGTACTTC. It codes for CSSSQQGAETQYF.

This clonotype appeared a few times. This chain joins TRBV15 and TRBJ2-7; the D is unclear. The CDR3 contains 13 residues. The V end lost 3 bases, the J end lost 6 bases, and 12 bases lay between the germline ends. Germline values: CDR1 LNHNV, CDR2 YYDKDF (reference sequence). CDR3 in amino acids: CATSRRQSGEQYF. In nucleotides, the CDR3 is TGTGCCACCAGCAGGAGACAATCGGGCGAGCAGTACTTC.

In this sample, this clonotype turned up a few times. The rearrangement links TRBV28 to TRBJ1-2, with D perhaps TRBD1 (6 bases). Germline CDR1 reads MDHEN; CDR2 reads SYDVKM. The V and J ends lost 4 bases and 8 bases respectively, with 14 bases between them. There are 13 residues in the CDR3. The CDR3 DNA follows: TGTGCCAGCAGTTCGACAGGTGCTCCGGGCTACACCTTC. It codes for CASSSTGAPGYTF.

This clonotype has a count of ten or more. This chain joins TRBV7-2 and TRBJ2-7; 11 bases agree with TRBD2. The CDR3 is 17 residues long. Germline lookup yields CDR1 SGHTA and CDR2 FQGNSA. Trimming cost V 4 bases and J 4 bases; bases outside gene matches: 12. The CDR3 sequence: CASSYVGIAGGPYEQYF. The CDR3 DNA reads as TGTGCCAGCAGCTATGTTGGAATAGCGGGAGGGCCGTACGAGCAGTACTTC. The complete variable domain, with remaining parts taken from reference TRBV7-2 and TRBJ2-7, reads GAGVSQSPSNKVTEKGKDVELRCDPISGHTALYWYRQSLGQGLEFLIYFQGNSAPDKSGLPSDRFSAERTGGSVSTLTIQRTQQEDSAVYLCASSYVGIAGGPYEQYFGPGTRLTVT.

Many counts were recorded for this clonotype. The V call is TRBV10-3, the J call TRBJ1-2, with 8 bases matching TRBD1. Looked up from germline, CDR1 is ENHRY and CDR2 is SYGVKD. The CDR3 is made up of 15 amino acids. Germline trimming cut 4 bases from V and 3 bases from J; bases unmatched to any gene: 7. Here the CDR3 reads CAISGLTGDYYGYTF. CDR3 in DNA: TGTGCCATCAGTGGATTGACAGGGGATTACTATGGCTACACCTTC.

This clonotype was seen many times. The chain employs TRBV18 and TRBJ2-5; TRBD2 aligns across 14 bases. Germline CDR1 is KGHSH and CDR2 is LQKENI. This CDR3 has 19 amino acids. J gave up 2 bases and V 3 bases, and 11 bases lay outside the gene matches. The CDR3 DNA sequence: TGTGCCAGCTCACCTTGGAAGACTAGCGGGAGGGCCTTTCAAGAGACCCAGTACTTC. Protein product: CASSPWKTSGRAFQETQYF.

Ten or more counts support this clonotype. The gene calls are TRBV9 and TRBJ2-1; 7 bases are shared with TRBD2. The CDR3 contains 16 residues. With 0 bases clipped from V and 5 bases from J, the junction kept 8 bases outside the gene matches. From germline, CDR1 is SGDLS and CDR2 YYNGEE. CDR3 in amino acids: CASSVEGLAEDNEQFF. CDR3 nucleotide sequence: TGTGCCAGCAGCGTAGAAGGGCTAGCGGAGGACAATGAGCAGTTCTTC.

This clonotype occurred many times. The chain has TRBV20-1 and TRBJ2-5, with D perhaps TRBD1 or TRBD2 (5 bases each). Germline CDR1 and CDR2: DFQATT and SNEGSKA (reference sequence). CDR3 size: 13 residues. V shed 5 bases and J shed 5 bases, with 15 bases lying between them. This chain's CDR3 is CSAGALDMETQYF. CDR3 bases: TGCAGTGCTGGGGCACTAGACATGGAGACCCAGTACTTC.

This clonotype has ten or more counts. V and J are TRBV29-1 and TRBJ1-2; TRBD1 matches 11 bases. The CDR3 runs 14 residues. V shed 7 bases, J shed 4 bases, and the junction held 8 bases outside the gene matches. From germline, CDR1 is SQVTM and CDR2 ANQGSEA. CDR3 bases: TGCAGCGCCGAGGGGGACAGGGGGGCCTATGGCTACACCTTC. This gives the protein CSAEGDRGAYGYTF.

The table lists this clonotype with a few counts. CDR3 sequence: CASSPARTTSETQYF. DNA of the CDR3: TGTGCCAGCTCACCAGCTCGGACTACGAGCGAGACCCAGTACTTC. The V and J genes are TRBV18 and TRBJ2-5; the D gene is possibly TRBD2 (6 bases). Germline assignment: CDR1 KGHSH and CDR2 LQKENI. The ends were cut back, 2 bases at V and 5 bases at J, with 15 bases in the middle. The CDR3 totals 15 residues.

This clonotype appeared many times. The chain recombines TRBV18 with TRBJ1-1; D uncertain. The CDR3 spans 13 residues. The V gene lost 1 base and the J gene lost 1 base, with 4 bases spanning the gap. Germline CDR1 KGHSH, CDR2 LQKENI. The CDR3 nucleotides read TGTGCCAGCTCACCACGTTGGAACACTGAAGCTTTCTTT. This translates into CASSPRWNTEAFF.

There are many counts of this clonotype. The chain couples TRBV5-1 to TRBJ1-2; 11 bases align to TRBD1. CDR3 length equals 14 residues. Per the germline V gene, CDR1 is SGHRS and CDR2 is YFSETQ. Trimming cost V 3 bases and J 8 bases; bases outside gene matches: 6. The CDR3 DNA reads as TGCGCCAGCAGCTCTCCGGGACAGGGGGGCGGCTACACCTTC. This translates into CASSSPGQGGGYTF.

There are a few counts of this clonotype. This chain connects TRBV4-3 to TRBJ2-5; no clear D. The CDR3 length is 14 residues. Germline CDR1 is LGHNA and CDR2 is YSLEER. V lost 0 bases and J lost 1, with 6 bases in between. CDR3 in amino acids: CASSQERFQETQYF. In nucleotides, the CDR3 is TGCGCCAGCAGCCAAGAGCGATTCCAAGAGACCCAGTACTTC.

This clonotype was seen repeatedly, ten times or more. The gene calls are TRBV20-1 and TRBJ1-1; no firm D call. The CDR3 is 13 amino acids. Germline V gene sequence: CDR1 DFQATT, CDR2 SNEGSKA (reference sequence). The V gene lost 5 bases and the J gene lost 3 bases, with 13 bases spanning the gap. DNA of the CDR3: TGCAGTGCTGCAGTGCCACCCTACACTGAAGCTTTCTTT. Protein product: CSAAVPPYTEAFF.

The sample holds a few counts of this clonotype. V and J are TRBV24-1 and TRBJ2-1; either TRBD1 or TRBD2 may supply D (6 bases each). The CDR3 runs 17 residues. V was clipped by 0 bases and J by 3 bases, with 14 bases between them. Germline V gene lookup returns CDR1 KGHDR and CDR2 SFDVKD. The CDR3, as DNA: TGTGCCACCAGTGATTTGCAAAAGGGGGGCAACTACAATGAGCAGTTCTTC. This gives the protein CATSDLQKGGNYNEQFF.

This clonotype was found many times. CDR3 sequence (DNA): TGCGCCAGCAGCCAAGAAGGAGCGGGAGAAGTATACGAGCAGTACTTC. Protein product: CASSQEGAGEVYEQYF. V and J are TRBV4-1 and TRBJ2-7, with 8 bases lining up with TRBD2. V lost 0 bases to trimming and J lost 4 bases; unmatched junction nucleotides: 8. Germline V gives CDR1 MGHRA, CDR2 YSYEKL. This CDR3 has 16 amino acids.

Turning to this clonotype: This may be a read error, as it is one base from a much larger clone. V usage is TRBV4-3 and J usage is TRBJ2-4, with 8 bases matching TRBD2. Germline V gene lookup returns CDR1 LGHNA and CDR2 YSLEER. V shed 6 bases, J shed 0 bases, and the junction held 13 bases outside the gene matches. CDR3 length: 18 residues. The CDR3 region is CASRPELADKLAKNIQYF. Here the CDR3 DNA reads TGCGCCAGCAGACCGGAACTAGCGGATAAATTAGCCAAAAACATTCAGTACTTC.